Given below is one T cell receptor beta chain in context. This sample is drawn from a study of CD8+CD57+ T cells in acquired aplastic anemia. At the level of the study: Quantities of DNA derived from sorted CD4+ and CD8+ cells averaged 3.2 ug.

The CDR3 length is 15 residues. V lost 4 bases, J lost 0 bases, and 1 base stayed unmatched. The V gene's germline CDR1 is MGHDK and CDR2 SYGVNS. Genomic DNA was employed as the template in profiling TCR beta VDJ and CDR3. TCRdb itself ran the reads through MiXCR, one entry per CDR3 protein. This table has 180,000 or so distinct CDR3 sequences, 46% appearing once. Sequencing was performed on sorted CD4+, CD8+, or CD8+CD57+ T cells (not recorded which) from PBMCs. The sequence was collected from a human donor in good health. The rearrangement links TRBV25-1 to TRBJ2-1; TRBD2 agrees at 9 bases. This CDR3 reads CASSASGTSYNEQFF. DNA of the CDR3: TGTGCCAGCAGTGCTAGCGGGACCTCCTACAATGAGCAGTTCTTC.